One and the same sample provided the 2 T cell receptor beta chains below, sequenced in a study of identical twins. TCRdb fed the 5' RACE reads into MiXCR, producing one record per CDR3 protein. The repertoire consists of 1.5 million to 2 million distinct CDR3 sequences, with about 32% occurring once and the leading ten covering 0.25% to 0.3%. The sequencing sample was made of cord blood. The receptors stem from a newborn girl in good health.

This clonotype was counted only a few times. The rearrangement joins TRBV9 to TRBJ2-3, with 13 bases lining up with TRBD2. V gave up 0 bases and J gave up 4 bases; unmatched junction bases: 5. From germline, CDR1 is SGDLS and CDR2 YYNGEE. This CDR3 region has 17 residues. CDR3 sequence: CASSVAVGTSGADTQYF. In DNA form, the CDR3 reads TGTGCCAGCAGCGTAGCTGTAGGGACTAGCGGGGCAGATACGCAGTATTTT.

About this clonotype itself: At one boundary the junction diverges from the germline segment, which might be a read error. The rearrangement links TRBV13 to TRBJ2-1; 7 bases agree with TRBD2. In germline, CDR1 is PRHDT, CDR2 FYEKMQ (reference sequence). This CDR3 is 15 amino acids long. The CDR3 spells CASILDPGGYNEQFF. The CDR3 region has the DNA TGTGCCAGCATCTTAGATCCGGGAGGCTACAATGAGCAGTTCTTC.